This record concerns one T cell receptor beta chain sequence. This clonotype was seen repeatedly, ten times or more. The antigen it recognizes is unknown. Per-base quality was not reported, and no clone a single base away is much larger than it. TCR beta CDR3 regions were amplified from RNA transcripts for repertoire sequencing. The first round was an RT-PCR using HTBI primers with the Qiagen OneStep RT-PCR kit, and this first round was followed by a second-round multiplex PCR, then size selection and purification. Sequencing of the libraries was carried out on an Illumina HiSeq2000 in paired-end mode with 100 bp reads. Per the authors' processing: SOAPnuke was used to process the reads, removing any read that contained adapters or uncalled bases, had a mean Phred below 15, or lacked an exact match to the constant primer or identifier. High-quality paired reads were merged with COPE v1.2.5. Each unique nucleotide sequence was defined as a clonotype, and clonotypes were aligned to IMGT TRB V, D and J references with MiTCR v1.1. The analysis was limited to V-J combinations with a frequency above 0.0001, which together covered over 99% of the repertoires. A TCR clonal expansion and chaos score per V-J combination was defined as the ratio of F50 clonal expansion to chaos observed in the TCRdist matrix. Welch's t-statistics and random forest were used to reduce the features to about twelve V-J combinations, which were then used as input to a naive Bayes classifier. Thyroid-blood repertoire similarity was quantified with the Morisita-Horn index. Using fastp trimming at Q25 and MiXCR clonotype assembly, TCRdb reanalyzed the public sequencing data and kept in-frame beta chains. Every entry covers one CDR3 protein and lists the most common genes and DNA from its rows. The V and J calls were determined by TCRdb, not by the authors. The sample table records roughly 600,000 distinct CDR3 sequences; 35% to 40% of these occur just once. 4% to 5% of the sample is held by the ten biggest clonotypes.

The CDR3, from cysteine to phenylalanine, totals 17 residues. The read is trimmed to its CDR3 DNA, 51 bases read in frame from base 1. The germline V gene gives CDR1 as SGHTS and CDR2 as YDEGEE. Germline trimming: 4 bases from V, 4 bases from J; junction bases outside gene matches: 7. The hyperthyroidism patients were 18 to 65 years old and newly diagnosed, with a disease duration of less than 2 months. Patients with other autoimmune diseases, uncontrolled infections, pregnancy or lactation were excluded from the study. Clinical symptoms, serum thyroxine, TRAb, thyroid ultrasound and orbital computed tomography formed the basis of the diagnosis. Total RNA was extracted using Trizol reagent, and RNA quality was checked on an Agilent 2100 Bioanalyzer. The data are from a study of Graves' ophthalmopathy and Graves' hyperthyroidism (dated by TCRdb to 2017 to 2018). In terms of the full investigation: Stable hyperthyroidism was defined as no progression to ophthalmopathy within 18 months of follow-up. The study used TCR beta repertoire signatures to distinguish Graves' ophthalmopathy from Graves' hyperthyroidism and to predict progression to ophthalmopathy. In total, 135 blood samples were TCR-sequenced: approximately 42 ophthalmopathy, under 85 hyperthyroidism and roughly 17 hyperthyroidism-to-ophthalmopathy patients. To explore V-J signatures that distinguish ophthalmopathy from hyperthyroidism, a discovery set of 95 to 100 patients was enrolled, made up of 40 to 45 with ophthalmopathy and 57 with stable hyperthyroidism. For independent validation, a separate cohort was made up of roughly 19 hyperthyroidism patients plus 17 patients who later progressed from hyperthyroidism to ophthalmopathy. In several hyperthyroidism patients, the T-cell repertoires found in thyroid tissue were compared with those found in blood. Following sampling, methimazole starting at 30 mg daily was administered to hyperthyroidism patients, and high-dose intravenous methylprednisolone was administered to ophthalmopathy patients. Beyond this particular receptor, the publication reports: In validation, the model predicted ophthalmopathy progression with about 71% sensitivity and roughly 78% specificity; fewer than 15 predicted patients were CT-confirmed with GO in a median of about 7.1 months. No statistical method was used to set the sample size in advance, and the investigators knew which group each participant was assigned to. The 13-signature model separated ophthalmopathy from stable hyperthyroidism with over 85% sensitivity and around 84% specificity in cross-validation, and 80%/75% in the test set. Among expanded thyroid clonotypes with frequency above 0.001, most also showed up in blood, which suggests that blood repertoires may reflect the thyroid immune response.

The sequence is built from TRBV5-8 and TRBJ2-6; 11 nucleotides in the junction match TRBD1. The TCR sequence derives from an adult man with Graves' hyperthyroidism. Sequencing was done on a sample of peripheral blood or thyroid tissue (not recorded which). The DNA sequence reads TGTGCCAGCAGCGATGGACAGGGGGCAAACGGGGCCAACGTCCTGACTTTC. It encodes CASSDGQGANGANVLTF. When the CDR3 is completed using the reference TRBV5-8 and TRBJ2-6 genes on either side, the full variable domain is EAGVTQSPTHLIKTRGQQATLRCSPISGHTSVYWYQQALGLGLQFLLWYDEGEERNRGNFPPRFSGRQFPNYSSELNVNALELEDSALYLCASSDGQGANGANVLTFGAGSRLTVL.